Below, 22 T cell receptor beta chains from the same sample are listed, as sequenced in a study of shared clonotypes between healthy human individuals (dated by TCRdb to the early 2020s). Libraries came from the immunoSEQ multiplex PCR assay. TCRdb obtained this table from immuneACCESS and retained in-frame rearrangements with V and J assigned. These tables miss some clones; where compared with another copy, unresolved V genes account for less than half of the shortfall, and the remainder is unexplained. This sample holds approximately 1,500,000 clones; approximately 96% were observed only once. The ten largest clones represent roughly 1.1% of the sample. The sequencing input was naive CD4+ T cells sorted from blood. The cell subset or site label on this specimen signifies: CD45RA+ positively selected. The receptors stem from a man aged 25 to 40 in good health.

V usage is TRBV5-1 and J usage is TRBJ2-5, with 10 positions matching TRBD1. The CDR3 has 15 residues. V lost 6 bases and J lost 1; bases outside the gene matches: 6. Germline V gene lookup returns CDR1 SGHRS and CDR2 YFSETQ. CDR3 region: CASTRTGGGQETQYF. The CDR3 nucleotides are TGCGCCAGCACCCGGACAGGGGGGGGCCAAGAGACCCAGTACTTC. The whole variable domain, filled in from reference TRBV5-1 and TRBJ2-5, reads KAGVTQTPRYLIKTRGQQVTLSCSPISGHRSVSWYQQTPGQGLQFLFEYFSETQRNKGNFPGRFSGRQFSNSRSEMNVSTLELGDSALYLCASTRTGGGQETQYFGPGTRLLVL.

V and J are TRBV5-4 and TRBJ2-3, with D possibly TRBD2 on 5 matching bases. Germline CDR1 and CDR2: SGHNT and YYREEE (reference sequence). The CDR3 runs to 15 residues. DNA for the CDR3: TGTGCTATACGGCTCGGGGAGCGCCGAGCGGATACGCAGTATTTT. This encodes CAIRLGERRADTQYF.

The chain employs TRBV5-6 and TRBJ1-1, with a tentative D call TRBD1 (5 bases). V was pared by 4 bases and J by 3 bases, with 13 bases between. Per the germline V gene, CDR1 is SGHDT and CDR2 is YYEEEE. The CDR3 loop spans 14 amino acids. CDR3 bases: TGTGCCAGCAGCCCCCCGGGAGGGGACACTGAAGCTTTCTTT. The encoded protein is CASSPPGGDTEAFF. Combining the CDR3 with reference TRBV5-6 and TRBJ1-1 gives the whole variable domain DAGVTQSPTHLIKTRGQQVTLRCSPKSGHDTVSWYQQALGQGPQFIFQYYEEEERQRGNFPDRFSGHQFPNYSSELNVNALLLGDSALYLCASSPPGGDTEAFFGQGTRLTVV.

This sequence joins TRBV7-9 and TRBJ1-3; unclear D gene. The V and J ends lost 2 bases and 0 bases respectively, with 11 bases between them. From germline, CDR1 is SEHNR and CDR2 FQNEAQ (reference sequence). This CDR3 is built from 16 residues. The CDR3 region is CASSLFSTHSGNTIYF. The CDR3 nucleotides read TGTGCCAGCAGCTTATTTTCGACCCACTCTGGAAACACCATATATTTT. Supplemented by reference TRBV7-9 and TRBJ1-3, the full variable domain reads DTGVSQNPRHKITKRGQNVTFRCDPISEHNRLYWYRQTLGQGPEFLTYFQNEAQLEKSRLLSDRFSAERPKGSFSTLEIQRTEQGDSAMYLCASSLFSTHSGNTIYFGEGSWLTVV.

This clone was seen once. Additional DNA sequences in this sample encode the identical CDR3. This sequence joins TRBV28 and TRBJ2-2, with 7 bases matching TRBD2. The J segment lost 4 bases and the V segment lost 2 bases, leaving 4 bases of the junction unmatched. The CDR3 sequence is 15 residues long. Germline CDR1 and CDR2: MDHEN and SYDVKM. CDR3 in DNA: TGTGCCAGCAGTTTACTGTCGGGGGGCACCGGGGAGCTGTTTTTT. Encoded protein: CASSLLSGGTGELFF.

The chain joins TRBV6-5 to TRBJ1-1; unclear D gene. The CDR3 covers 14 residues. CDR1 is MNHEY and CDR2 is SVGAGI in the germline V gene. Between the trimmed V and J ends, which lost 4 bases and 1 base, there was a span of 10 bases. The CDR3 reads CASSLGWSNTEAFF. CDR3 DNA sequence: TGTGCCAGCAGTTTAGGGTGGTCGAACACTGAAGCTTTCTTT.

The V call is TRBV18, the J call TRBJ2-7, with TRBD1 matching over 8 bases. Germline values: CDR1 KGHSH, CDR2 LQKENI. The CDR3 consists of 16 residues. V lost 2 bases, J lost 0 bases, and 6 bases stayed unmatched. The CDR3, as DNA: TGTGCCAGCTCACCAAGCGACAGGGGTAACTCCTACGAGCAGTACTTC. This translates into CASSPSDRGNSYEQYF.

This clone was detected a few times. The J gene is TRBJ1-5, the V gene TRBV19, with D unclear. V was clipped by 1 base and J by 4 bases, with 11 bases between them. There are 15 residues in the CDR3. Germline V lookup: CDR1 LNHDA, CDR2 SQIVND (reference sequence). CDR3 sequence: CASSIAGGWNQPQHF. DNA of the CDR3: TGTGCCAGTAGTATAGCTGGAGGGTGGAATCAGCCCCAGCATTTT.

V usage is TRBV6-1 and J usage is TRBJ2-7; D possibly uses TRBD1 or TRBD2 (6 bases each). The CDR3 loop spans 15 amino acids. Germline V gene lookup returns CDR1 MNHNS and CDR2 SASEGT. V lost 3 bases and J lost 1, with 13 bases in between. The CDR3 protein is CASSDLTGGSYEQYF. CDR3 nucleotide sequence: TGTGCCAGCAGTGACCTGACAGGAGGGTCCTACGAGCAGTACTTC.

This clone is a singleton in its sample. The V gene is TRBV7-6, the J gene TRBJ2-3, with D perhaps given as TRBD1 or TRBD2 (5 bases each). Germline lookup yields CDR1 SGHVS and CDR2 FNYEAQ. Trimming took off 5 bases at V and 0 bases at J, with 9 bases between the two ends. The CDR3 covers 14 residues. DNA of the CDR3: TGTGCCAGCAGCAAGTGGGACAGCACAGATACGCAGTATTTT. Translation: CASSKWDSTDTQYF.

This chain uses TRBV7-2 with TRBJ2-7, with D tentatively TRBD2 (6 bases). Germline V CDR1 and CDR2: SGHTA, FQGNSA. The CDR3 has 14 residues. The V end lost 5 bases, the J end lost 7 bases, and 18 bases lay between the germline ends. Here the CDR3 DNA reads TGTGCCAGCAGCGCCGACAGTCGGAGGGCGGAGCAGTACTTC. This sequence encodes CASSADSRRAEQYF. Based on the CDR3 plus reference TRBV7-2 and TRBJ2-7, the full variable domain is GAGVSQSPSNKVTEKGKDVELRCDPISGHTALYWYRQSLGQGLEFLIYFQGNSAPDKSGLPSDRFSAERTGGSVSTLTIQRTQQEDSAVYLCASSADSRRAEQYFGPGTRLTVT.

This chain links TRBV25-1 with TRBJ2-1, with 11 bases identical to TRBD1. The germline V gene has CDR1 MGHDK and CDR2 SYGVNS. This CDR3 spans 16 amino acids. With 3 bases clipped from V and 9 bases from J, the junction kept 10 bases outside the gene matches. The CDR3: CASSDPRTGGRSEQFF. The CDR3 DNA reads TGTGCCAGCAGTGATCCCAGGACAGGGGGCCGGAGTGAGCAGTTCTTC.

The chain combines TRBV7-9 with TRBJ2-1, with 13 bases aligning to TRBD2. V was pared by 8 bases and J by 9 bases, with 10 bases of the junction left unmatched. Germline-derived CDR1 and CDR2 are SEHNR and FQNEAQ (reference sequence). This CDR3 is built from 15 residues. The CDR3 DNA follows: TGTGCCAGCGCATTAACTAGCGGGAGGGCCCTTGAGCAGTTCTTC. Translated: CASALTSGRALEQFF.

The chain joins TRBV11-2 to TRBJ1-4, with TRBD1 matching 9 bases. CDR3 size: 17 residues. CDR1 and CDR2 (germline): SGHAT, FQNNGV. V lost 1 base and J lost 8; bases outside the gene matches: 11. The CDR3 bases are TGTGCCAGCAGCTTAGGTGCAACAGGGGGCGCGTACGAAAAACTGTTTTTT. This translates into CASSLGATGGAYEKLFF. Supplemented by reference TRBV11-2 and TRBJ1-4, the full variable domain reads EAGVAQSPRYKIIEKRQSVAFWCNPISGHATLYWYQQILGQGPKLLIQFQNNGVVDDSQLPKDRFSAERLKGVDSTLKIQPAKLEDSAVYLCASSLGATGGAYEKLFFGSGTQLSVL.

The chain recombines TRBV2 with TRBJ1-2; TRBD1 is a possible D gene (6 bases). The germline V and J ends were trimmed by 7 bases and 1 base, with 19 bases remaining between them. The CDR3 extends over 16 amino acids. Germline CDR1 is SNHLY and CDR2 is FYNNEI. CDR3 residues: CASTEGGGKINYGYTF. As DNA, the CDR3 is TGTGCCAGCACCGAAGGGGGGGGCAAAATTAACTATGGCTACACCTTC.

The chain employs TRBV5-4 and TRBJ2-2, with D possibly matching TRBD1 (6 bases). This CDR3 is 14 amino acids long. Germline V CDR1 and CDR2: SGHNT, YYREEE (reference sequence). Trimming took 4 bases from V and 1 from J, leaving 8 bases between them. The DNA of the CDR3 is TGTGCCAGCAGCGTGGACAGGAACACCGGGGAGCTGTTTTTT. Amino acids: CASSVDRNTGELFF.

The rearrangement joins TRBV14 to TRBJ1-3, with D maybe TRBD1 (5 bases). Trimming took off 2 bases at V and 5 bases at J, with 16 bases between the two ends. Germline V gene sequence: CDR1 SGHDN, CDR2 FVKESK. The CDR3 runs to 16 residues. CDR3: CASSQNRWRRRNTIYF. The CDR3 bases are TGTGCCAGCAGCCAAAACAGGTGGAGGCGACGAAACACCATATATTTT. Full variable domain (outside the CDR3, taken from reference TRBV14 and TRBJ1-3): EAGVTQFPSHSVIEKGQTVTLRCDPISGHDNLYWYRRVMGKEIKFLLHFVKESKQDESGMPNNRFLAERTGGTYSTLKVQPAELEDSGVYFCASSQNRWRRRNTIYFGEGSWLTVV.

The chain is built from TRBV6-6 and TRBJ2-3; D could derive from TRBD1 or TRBD2 (6 bases each). In germline, CDR1 is MNHNY, CDR2 SVGAGI (reference sequence). The CDR3 covers 16 residues. V was cut by 2 bases and J by 5 bases, with 17 bases left in between. CDR3 bases: TGTGCCAGCAGTTACGGTACGGGACACGGGGGAGATACGCAGTATTTT. Residues: CASSYGTGHGGDTQYF.

The J gene is TRBJ2-3, the V gene TRBV4-3, with a possible D match to TRBD2 (6 bases). Trimming removed 2 bases at V and 6 bases at J, with 15 bases between. CDR1 is LGHNA and CDR2 is YSLEER in the germline V gene. The CDR3 spans 15 residues. CDR3 bases: TGCGCCAGCAGCCAACTAGCGACCTACACTGATACGCAGTATTTT. As protein: CASSQLATYTDTQYF.

V is TRBV9 and J is TRBJ1-1, with a weak D call TRBD1 (5 bases). V was trimmed by 7 bases and J by 4 bases, leaving 17 bases between them. The V gene's germline CDR1 is SGDLS and CDR2 YYNGEE. This CDR3 has 14 residues. DNA for the CDR3: TGTGCCAGCGCGGCAGGGCCGACGGGCACTGAAGCTTTCTTT. This codes for CASAAGPTGTEAFF.

The rearrangement joins TRBV2 to TRBJ1-1; TRBD1 might be the D (5 bases). Between the trimmed V and J ends, which lost 7 bases and 1 base, there was a span of 10 bases. This CDR3 is built from 13 residues. Germline CDR1 is SNHLY and CDR2 is FYNNEI. CDR3 in DNA: TGTGCCAGCAATAAAGGACAGAACACTGAAGCTTTCTTT. Its protein product is CASNKGQNTEAFF.

The rearrangement links TRBV5-6 to TRBJ2-7; 11 nucleotides agree with TRBD2. Germline V gene data show CDR1 as SGHDT and CDR2 as YYEEEE. J lost 6 bases, V lost 4 bases, and 6 bases had no gene match. The CDR3 totals 14 residues. CDR3 residues: CASSPGLAVVEQYF. CDR3 nucleotide sequence: TGTGCCAGCAGCCCGGGACTAGCGGTCGTCGAGCAGTACTTC.